This T cell receptor (beta chain) came from a study of blood T cell repertoires in COVID-19. Study as a whole: Both acute and convalescent COVID-19 samples were obtained from the United States, Italy and Spain. PBMCs, B-cell-depleted T cells, or T cells were the source of the cDNA or gDNA that made up the material.

Authors' data handling: Amplifying reference gene primers gave estimates of nucleated cell counts. The table came from immunoSEQ multiplex PCR; TCRdb's copy has only in-frame clones and leaves some out. Clonal size and the V and J genes are those of that table, whereas D and trimming came from the DNA. Of 200,000 or so clones listed, around 84% were seen once; the top ten hold about 7.7%. Cohort allocation depended upon clinical history that participants reported. This TCR was recovered from a woman aged 40 to 50 with acute COVID-19. Sequencing was performed on PBMCs or T cells enriched from blood (not recorded which).

The CDR3 coding sequence is TGCGCCAGCAGGGGACTAGCGGGAGGTTTTTACACCGGGGAGCTGTTTTTT. Translated, it gives CASRGLAGGFYTGELFF. The genes are TRBV10-1 and TRBJ2-2; 15 nucleotides line up with TRBD2. This CDR3 contains 17 residues. CDR1 WNHNN and CDR2 SYGVQD come from the germline V gene (reference sequence). V was pared by 6 bases and J by 3 bases, with 5 bases of the junction left unmatched.